These 6 T cell receptor beta chains share one sample of origin, sequenced in a study of T cells in localized non-small cell lung cancer. TCRdb keeps only in-frame clones here, not all; method: immunoSEQ multiplex PCR. Of 30,000 to 45,000 clones in the sample, around nine tenths were seen once. Sequences were derived from peripheral blood, sampled before any cancer treatment. The source of these receptors is a woman between 35 and 70 years old with stage I lung adenocarcinoma.

The rearrangement uses TRBV20-1 and TRBJ1-1; no firm D call. Between the trimmed V and J ends, which lost 0 bases and 7 bases, there was a span of 3 bases. The CDR3 extends over 10 amino acids. Germline V lookup: CDR1 DFQATT, CDR2 SNEGSKA (reference sequence). The CDR3: CSAREVEAFF. Here the CDR3 DNA reads TGCAGTGCTAGAGAGGTTGAAGCTTTCTTT.

This rearrangement joins TRBV28 to TRBJ1-2, with a possible D match to TRBD1 (5 bases). The CDR3 sequence is 14 residues long. The germline CDR1 and CDR2 sequences are MDHEN and SYDVKM. Trimming shortened V by 6 bases and J by 5 bases, and 16 bases separated the two germline ends. The CDR3 nucleotides read TGTGCCAGCAGGTCAGGGACTACTTCATATGGCTACACCTTC. Residues: CASRSGTTSYGYTF.

The rearrangement joins TRBV7-9 to TRBJ2-5; D possibly matches TRBD1 or TRBD2 (6 bases each). The J call is in doubt because the DNA end fits TRBJ2-7 better. Germline V CDR1 and CDR2: SEHNR, FQNEAQ (reference sequence). This CDR3 is 15 amino acids long. The CDR3 reads CASSPKTGAPYEQYF. The CDR3, as DNA: TGTGCCAGCAGCCCCAAGACGGGGGCCCCCTACGAGCAGTACTTC.

CDR3: CASSPIAGGTYEQYF. In DNA, the CDR3 is TGTGCCAGCTCACCAATTGCGGGGGGGACCTACGAGCAGTACTTC. This chain uses TRBV18 with TRBJ2-7, with 9 bases fitting TRBD2. After removal of 2 bases from V and 2 bases from J, the junction contained 4 bases not matched to a gene. Germline assignment: CDR1 KGHSH and CDR2 LQKENI. The CDR3 has 15 residues.

This rearrangement joins TRBV6-1 to TRBJ2-7, with no clear D. Per the germline V gene, CDR1 is MNHNS and CDR2 is SASEGT. Trimming removed 6 bases at V and 1 base at J, with 13 bases between. The CDR3 sequence is 14 residues long. CDR3 sequence reads: CASRIGKGSYEQYF. DNA of the CDR3: TGTGCCAGCAGAATAGGGAAAGGGTCCTACGAGCAGTACTTC.

This sequence joins TRBV6-6 and TRBJ2-7; 7 bases match TRBD1. With 5 bases clipped from V and 1 base from J, the junction kept 8 bases outside the gene matches. CDR3 length: 15 amino acids. CDR1 is MNHNY, CDR2 SVGAGI, per germline (reference sequence). CDR3 in amino acids: CASSNRQGHSYEQYF. DNA of the CDR3: TGTGCCAGCAGTAACCGACAGGGACATTCCTACGAGCAGTACTTC.